The 26 T cell receptor beta chains below were found in one sample sequenced in a study of cytotoxic CD8 clonotypes in ibrutinib-treated CLL. Method: immunoSEQ multiplex PCR; TCRdb's copy keeps in-frame clones and lacks some. The repertoire consists of tens of thousands of clones, with roughly two thirds occurring once and the leading ten covering roughly 13%. Sample: PBMCs, taken after 12 months of ibrutinib treatment. These receptor sequences come from a human donor with chronic lymphocytic leukemia.

Only one count was recorded for this clone. J is TRBJ2-1 and V is TRBV27; a possible D gene is TRBD1 (5 bases). Trimming pared 5 bases from V and 0 bases from J, leaving 11 bases between. CDR1 is MNHEY and CDR2 is SMNVEV in the germline V gene (reference sequence). The CDR3 is made up of 15 amino acids. The CDR3 DNA reads TGTGCCAGCAGTCGGCGCGACAGCTCCTACAATGAGCAGTTCTTC. It specifies CASSRRDSSYNEQFF.

The chain links TRBV28 to TRBJ1-1; D is possibly TRBD1 (5 bases). Looked up from germline, CDR1 is MDHEN and CDR2 is SYDVKM. CDR3 length: 16 amino acids. V was clipped by 5 bases and J by 6 bases, with 22 bases between them. The CDR3 DNA reads as TGTGCCAGCAGTCCCCCGGGGAGGGGAGTAATATCTGAAGCTTTCTTT. This gives the protein CASSPPGRGVISEAFF.

A few counts support this clone. The chain links TRBV27 to TRBJ2-3; D remains unclear. CDR1 is MNHEY, CDR2 SMNVEV, per germline (reference sequence). The CDR3 extends over 13 amino acids. V was pared by 3 bases and J by 12 bases, with 16 bases between. The CDR3, as DNA: TGTGCCAGCAGTTTCTTATCCGGGCTAAGTCAGTATTTT. This codes for CASSFLSGLSQYF.

In regard to this clone: The DNA is omitted, as the CDR3 cannot be located on it reliably, and the CDR3 follows TCRdb's listing. The chain has TRBV12-5 and TRBJ1-1. The germline V gene has CDR1 LGHNT and CDR2 FRNRAP. The CDR3 is 14 amino acids in total, end residues counted. CDR3: CASGPSGRAPEAFF.

This clone was observed a few times. This specimen includes other DNA sequences encoding the same CDR3. The genes are TRBV4-2 and TRBJ2-7; 7 bases are shared with TRBD1. The germline V gene has CDR1 LGHNA and CDR2 YNFKEQ. V gave up 1 base and J gave up 1 base; unmatched junction bases: 4. The CDR3 has 15 amino acids. This chain's CDR3 is CASSQGTGLSYEQYF. The CDR3 DNA is TGTGCCAGCAGCCAAGGGACAGGTCTATCCTACGAGCAGTACTTC.

Only a few counts were recorded for this clone. V and J are TRBV5-6 and TRBJ1-3, with D unclear. The CDR3 length is 13 residues. Trimming left V 4 bases short and J 4 bases short, with 9 bases between. Per germline, CDR1 SGHDT and CDR2 YYEEEE. The CDR3 spells CASSRERGNTIYF. CDR3 DNA: TGTGCCAGCAGCCGCGAGCGCGGAAACACCATATATTTT.

This chain links TRBV6-1 with TRBJ1-5; unclear D gene. CDR3 size: 14 residues. With 4 bases removed from V and 2 bases from J, the gap between germline ends came to 9 bases. Germline V CDR1 and CDR2: MNHNS, SASEGT. The CDR3 nucleotides are TGTGCCAGCAGTGTCGACGGTGGCAATCAGCCCCAGCATTTT. It translates to CASSVDGGNQPQHF.

The chain carries TRBV7-9 and TRBJ2-1; D may be TRBD2 (6 bases). CDR1 SEHNR and CDR2 FQNEAQ come from the germline V gene (reference sequence). Trimming shortened V by 5 bases and J by 4 bases, and 18 bases separated the two germline ends. The CDR3 loop spans 16 amino acids. The CDR3, as DNA: TGTGCCAGCAGCCCCCCGCGAGCGGGCCAATACAATGAGCAGTTCTTC. This codes for CASSPPRAGQYNEQFF.

This clone is medium-sized (0.01 to 0.1%). The chain is built from TRBV6-4 and TRBJ2-3, with 9 bases lining up with TRBD1. With 4 bases clipped from V and 1 base from J, the junction kept 0 bases outside the gene matches. The CDR3 has 14 amino acids. Looked up from germline, CDR1 is MRHNA and CDR2 is SNTAGT. The CDR3 sequence is CASSGTGGTDTQYF. The CDR3, as DNA: TGTGCCAGCAGTGGGACAGGGGGCACAGATACGCAGTATTTT.

The chain links TRBV5-4 to TRBJ2-1; TRBD2 aligns across 13 bases. The CDR3 is made up of 17 amino acids. The germline gives CDR1 SGHNT, CDR2 YYREEE (reference sequence). The V gene end was trimmed by 4 bases and the J gene end by 9 bases; junction bases not matched to a gene: 13. The CDR3 sequence is CASSEPPTGLAGSEQFF. The CDR3 DNA reads as TGTGCCAGCAGCGAGCCGCCGACGGGACTAGCGGGAAGTGAGCAGTTCTTC.

CDR3 in DNA: TGTGCCAGCAGCCGACTAGCGGGAGCCTCAGATACGCAGTATTTT. The encoded protein is CASSRLAGASDTQYF. This sequence joins TRBV6-4 and TRBJ2-3, with TRBD2 identical over 12 bases. The CDR3 sequence is 15 residues long. Germline loops: CDR1 MRHNA, CDR2 SNTAGT. Trimming at V came to 6 bases and at J to 4 bases, leaving 5 bases not matched to a gene.

This chain uses TRBV11-3 with TRBJ2-1, with a tentative D call TRBD2 (7 bases). This CDR3 spans 15 amino acids. Germline CDR1 SGHNT, CDR2 YENEEA. V lost 5 bases, J lost 5 bases, and 16 bases lay in between. This CDR3 reads CASSLGGGAHNEQFF. For the CDR3, the DNA is TGTGCCAGCAGCCTAGGGGGGGGTGCACACAATGAGCAGTTCTTC.

This clone was recorded once. The chain carries TRBV30 and TRBJ1-5; TRBD1 agrees at 7 bases. Germline CDR1 and CDR2: GTSNPN and SVGIG (reference sequence). The CDR3 is made up of 16 amino acids. V dropped 1 base and J dropped 5; count of bases not matched to a gene: 11. Written as DNA, the CDR3 is TGTGCCTGGAGTGCGGAGGGGGCTGGAGGGTATCAGCCCCAGCATTTT. This gives the protein CAWSAEGAGGYQPQHF. Drawing the rest from reference TRBV30 and TRBJ1-5, the complete variable domain is SQTIHQWPATLVQPVGSPLSLECTVEGTSNPNLYWYRQAAGRGLQLLFYSVGIGQISSEVPQNLSASRPQDRQFILSSKKLLLSDSGFYLCAWSAEGAGGYQPQHFGDGTRLSIL.

The chain carries TRBV27 and TRBJ1-4, with TRBD1 as a possible D gene (5 bases). The germline gives CDR1 MNHEY, CDR2 SMNVEV (reference sequence). Trimming removed 6 bases at V and 0 bases at J, with 8 bases between. CDR3 length: 14 amino acids. CDR3 loop: CASRDSATNEKLFF. For the CDR3, the DNA is TGTGCCAGCAGAGACAGTGCAACTAATGAAAAACTGTTTTTT.

The chain recombines TRBV7-9 with TRBJ2-7, with D perhaps TRBD1 or TRBD2 (5 bases each). Trimming left V 2 bases short and J 0 bases short, with 8 bases between. Per germline, CDR1 SEHNR and CDR2 FQNEAQ (reference sequence). CDR3 size: 14 residues. The CDR3 nucleotides are TGTGCCAGCAGCTTACAGGGACGCTCCTACGAGCAGTACTTC. Amino acids: CASSLQGRSYEQYF.

This clone was observed a handful of times. The chain combines TRBV20-1 with TRBJ1-1; D unclear. Germline CDR1 reads DFQATT; CDR2 reads SNEGSKA (reference sequence). V was shortened by 6 bases and J by 2 bases, with 7 bases between the two germline ends. This CDR3 spans 11 amino acids. CDR3 DNA: TGCAGTGCCGAAGTAAACACTGAAGCTTTCTTT. Protein: CSAEVNTEAFF.

The chain joins TRBV30 to TRBJ2-3; D gene uncertain. The germline gives CDR1 GTSNPN, CDR2 SVGIG (reference sequence). The CDR3 is 12 amino acids. Trimming left V 0 bases short and J 7 bases short, with 8 bases between. DNA of the CDR3: TGTGCCTGGAGTGTACTGGGAAATACGCAGTATTTT. It is translated as CAWSVLGNTQYF.

This clone has more than one count but fewer than ten. V usage is TRBV19 and J usage is TRBJ2-2; the D is unclear. Germline V gene data show CDR1 as LNHDA and CDR2 as SQIVND (reference sequence). The CDR3 loop spans 12 amino acids. CDR3 residues: CIGRSNTGELFF. In DNA, the CDR3 is TGTATTGGGCGTTCAAACACCGGGGAGCTGTTTTTT.

The chain recombines TRBV7-2 with TRBJ2-5; 7 bases fit TRBD2. Losses at the gene ends were 2 bases for V and 5 bases for J; bases not matched to a gene: 2. Germline CDR1 reads SGHTA; CDR2 reads FQGNSA. The CDR3 runs to 13 residues. CDR3 residues: CASSLRRGETQYF. The CDR3 nucleotides read TGTGCCAGCAGCTTACGGCGGGGGGAGACCCAGTACTTC.

This clone was recorded a few times. Likely a read error: the CDR3 ends without its conserved phenylalanine or tryptophan. Because the CDR3's place on the DNA is in doubt, the DNA is left out and the CDR3 is given as listed by TCRdb. This chain's CDR3 is CSVGDILP. The chain carries TRBV29-1 and TRBJ1-2; the D call in the table, TRBD1, was not verified against the DNA. CDR1 is SQVTM, CDR2 ANQGSEA, per germline. The CDR3 totals 8 residues, both ends included.

The chain recombines TRBV30 with TRBJ1-1, with D possibly being TRBD1 (6 bases). This CDR3 is built from 14 residues. From germline, CDR1 is GTSNPN and CDR2 SVGIG (reference sequence). Trimming took 3 bases from V and 6 from J, leaving 17 bases between them. CDR3 in DNA: TGTGCCTGGAGGTACAGGGTGGGACGATCTGAAGCTTTCTTT. It is translated as CAWRYRVGRSEAFF.

The chain has TRBV15 and TRBJ2-7, with TRBD1 matching over 11 bases. CDR3 length: 16 amino acids. V was pared by 5 bases and J by 5 bases, with 11 bases of the junction left unmatched. Germline V lookup: CDR1 LNHNV, CDR2 YYDKDF (reference sequence). CDR3 sequence (DNA): TGTGCCACCAGCGACCGGACAGGGGGCTACGCCAACGAGCAGTACTTC. It is translated as CATSDRTGGYANEQYF.

In this sample, this clone turned up once. This sequence joins TRBV11-2 and TRBJ2-3; perhaps TRBD2 as D (7 bases). Trimming shortened V by 5 bases and J by 4 bases, and 16 bases separated the two germline ends. CDR1 and CDR2 from the germline V gene are SGHAT and FQNNGV. The CDR3 consists of 15 residues. As DNA, the CDR3 is TGTGCCAGCAGCCCAGGGGCGGGAGTGGCAGATACGCAGTATTTT. This sequence encodes CASSPGAGVADTQYF.

This CDR3 reads CASSPRQNTGELFF. The CDR3 nucleotides are TGTGCCAGCAGCCCCAGACAGAACACCGGGGAGCTGTTTTTT. The chain combines TRBV6-6 with TRBJ2-2; D unresolved. Germline V gene data show CDR1 as MNHNY and CDR2 as SVGAGI (reference sequence). The CDR3 sequence is 14 residues long. V was pared by 6 bases and J by 1 base, with 9 bases between.

The chain is built from TRBV7-9 and TRBJ2-5; D may be TRBD1 or TRBD2 (5 bases each). V lost 2 bases, J lost 2 bases, and 9 bases lay in between. There are 14 residues in the CDR3. CDR1 is SEHNR, CDR2 FQNEAQ, per germline (reference sequence). CDR3 nucleotides: TGTGCCAGCAGCTTATCGGGGCCACAAGAGACCCAGTACTTC. It yields the protein CASSLSGPQETQYF.

This clone has a single count. The chain employs TRBV7-9 and TRBJ2-3, with D unresolved. V lost 5 bases and J 2 bases, leaving 14 bases between the germline ends. Germline values: CDR1 SEHNR, CDR2 FQNEAQ (reference sequence). CDR3 length equals 15 residues. DNA for the CDR3: TGTGCCAGCAGCCGGAGAGGAGAGTCCACAGATACGCAGTATTTT. Translated: CASSRRGESTDTQYF. Looking up the rest from reference TRBV7-9 and TRBJ2-3 gives the full variable domain: DTGVSQNPRHKITKRGQNVTFRCDPISEHNRLYWYRQTLGQGPEFLTYFQNEAQLEKSRLLSDRFSAERPKGSFSTLEIQRTEQGDSAMYLCASSRRGESTDTQYFGPGTRLTVL.